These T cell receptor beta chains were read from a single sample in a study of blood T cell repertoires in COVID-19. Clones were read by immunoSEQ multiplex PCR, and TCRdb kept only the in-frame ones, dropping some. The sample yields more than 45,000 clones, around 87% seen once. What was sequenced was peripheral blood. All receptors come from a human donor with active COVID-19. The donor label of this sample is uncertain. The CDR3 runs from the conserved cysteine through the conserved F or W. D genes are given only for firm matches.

cdr3_aa: CASSQGPDTDTQYF
cdr3_nt: TGTGCCAGCAGCCAAGGGCCAGACACAGATACGCAGTATTTT
v_call: TRBV4-2
d_call: NA
j_call: TRBJ2-3

cdr3_aa: CASSTRGLDQPQHF
cdr3_nt: TGCGCCAGCTCTACAAGGGGGTTGGATCAGCCCCAGCATTTT
v_call: TRBV4-1
d_call: NA
j_call: TRBJ1-5

cdr3_aa: CASSFYAGKGGNTIYF
cdr3_nt: TGTGCCAGCAGCTTTTATGCGGGGAAGGGTGGAAACACCATATATTTT
v_call: TRBV11-2
d_call: NA
j_call: TRBJ1-3

cdr3_aa: CASSPSQGRAFF
cdr3_nt: TGTGCCAGCAGTCCATCCCAGGGTAGAGCTTTCTTT
v_call: TRBV2
d_call: NA
j_call: TRBJ1-1

cdr3_aa: CASSLFHTGQGGGGYTF
cdr3_nt: TGTGCCAGCAGTTTATTCCATACGGGACAGGGAGGAGGCGGCTACACCTTC
v_call: TRBV28
d_call: TRBD1
j_call: TRBJ1-2

cdr3_aa: CASSPPVDRVGGTEAFF
cdr3_nt: TGTGCCAGCTCACCACCTGTTGACAGGGTAGGAGGGACTGAAGCTTTCTTT
v_call: TRBV18
d_call: TRBD1
j_call: TRBJ1-1

cdr3_aa: CASSLEVRAVREQYF
cdr3_nt: TGCGCCAGCAGCTTGGAGGTCAGGGCTGTACGCGAGCAGTACTTC
v_call: TRBV5-1
d_call: NA
j_call: TRBJ2-7

cdr3_aa: CASSPKHTSGGDTQYF
cdr3_nt: TGTGCCAGCAGCCCGAAACACACTAGCGGGGGCGATACGCAGTATTTT
v_call: TRBV3-1/TRBV3-2
d_call: TRBD2
j_call: TRBJ2-3

cdr3_aa: CASSFQASGSSDTQYF
cdr3_nt: TGCGCCAGCAGCTTCCAAGCTAGCGGGAGCTCAGATACGCAGTATTTT
v_call: TRBV5-1
d_call: TRBD2
j_call: TRBJ2-3

cdr3_aa: CSVGTGDHTQYF
cdr3_nt: TGCAGCGTCGGGACAGGGGACCATACGCAGTATTTT
v_call: TRBV29-1
d_call: TRBD1
j_call: TRBJ2-3

cdr3_aa: CASSFSGSSYNEQFF
cdr3_nt: TGTGCCAGCAGCTTCTCGGGGAGCTCCTACAATGAGCAGTTCTTC
v_call: TRBV7-8
d_call: NA
j_call: TRBJ2-1

cdr3_aa: CASSQVIRVGGELFF
cdr3_nt: TGCGCCAGCAGCCAAGTGATCAGGGTGGGCGGGGAGCTGTTTTTT
v_call: TRBV4-1
d_call: NA
j_call: TRBJ2-2

cdr3_aa: CASTETGQETQYF
cdr3_nt: TGTGCCAGCACCGAGACGGGACAAGAGACCCAGTACTTC
v_call: TRBV12-3/TRBV12-4
d_call: NA
j_call: TRBJ2-5

cdr3_aa: CASSFPGQASPLHF
cdr3_nt: TGTGCCAGCAGCTTCCCGGGACAGGCTTCACCCCTCCACTTT
v_call: TRBV2
d_call: TRBD1
j_call: TRBJ1-6

cdr3_aa: CASSPGQGNQPQHF
cdr3_nt: TGCGCCAGCAGCCCGGGACAGGGGAATCAGCCCCAGCATTTT
v_call: TRBV5-1
d_call: TRBD1
j_call: TRBJ1-5

cdr3_aa: CASSRGQAQYF
cdr3_nt: TGTGCCAGCAGCCGGGGACAGGCGCAGTATTTT
v_call: TRBV6-5
d_call: TRBD1
j_call: TRBJ2-3

cdr3_aa: CASSLTRDTQYF
cdr3_nt: TGTGCCAGCAGTTTGACAAGAGATACGCAGTATTTT
v_call: TRBV28
d_call: NA
j_call: TRBJ2-3

cdr3_aa: CAGQGLIGYTF
cdr3_nt: TGTGCCGGACAGGGCTTGATTGGCTACACCTTC
v_call: TRBV6-6
d_call: TRBD1
j_call: TRBJ1-2

cdr3_aa: CASRLGQGTYYGYTF
cdr3_nt: TGTGCCAGCAGACTGGGACAGGGGACCTACTATGGCTACACCTTC
v_call: TRBV27
d_call: TRBD1
j_call: TRBJ1-2